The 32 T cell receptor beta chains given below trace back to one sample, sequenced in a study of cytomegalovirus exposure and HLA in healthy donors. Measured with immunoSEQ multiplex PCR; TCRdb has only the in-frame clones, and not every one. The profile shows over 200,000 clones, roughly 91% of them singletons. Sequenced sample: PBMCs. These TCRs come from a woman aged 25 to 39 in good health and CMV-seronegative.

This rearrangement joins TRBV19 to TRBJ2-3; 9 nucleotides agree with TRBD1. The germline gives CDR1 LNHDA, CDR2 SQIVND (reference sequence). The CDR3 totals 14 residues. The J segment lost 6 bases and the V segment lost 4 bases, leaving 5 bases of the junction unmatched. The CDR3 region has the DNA TGTGCCAGTAGTACGGGACAGGGTCTGGATACGCAGTATTTT. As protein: CASSTGQGLDTQYF.

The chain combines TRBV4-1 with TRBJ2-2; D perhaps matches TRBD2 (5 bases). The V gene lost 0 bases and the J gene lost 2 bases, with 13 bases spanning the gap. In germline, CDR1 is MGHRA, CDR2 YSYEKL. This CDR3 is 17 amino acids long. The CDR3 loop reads CASSQDVDSANTGELFF. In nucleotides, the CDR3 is TGCGCCAGCAGCCAAGATGTCGATAGCGCTAACACCGGGGAGCTGTTTTTT.

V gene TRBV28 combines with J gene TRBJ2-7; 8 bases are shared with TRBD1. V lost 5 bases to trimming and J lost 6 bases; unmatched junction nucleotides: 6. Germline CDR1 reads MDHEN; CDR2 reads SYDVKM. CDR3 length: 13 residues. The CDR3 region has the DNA TGTGCCAGCAGTGGACAGGGTACAGTCGAGCAGTACTTC. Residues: CASSGQGTVEQYF.

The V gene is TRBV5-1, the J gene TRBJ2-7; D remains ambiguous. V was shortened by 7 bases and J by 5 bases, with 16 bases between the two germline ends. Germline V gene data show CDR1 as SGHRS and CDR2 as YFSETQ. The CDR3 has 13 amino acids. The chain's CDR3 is CASGLTFYHEQYF. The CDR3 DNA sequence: TGCGCCAGCGGTCTAACGTTTTACCACGAGCAGTACTTC.

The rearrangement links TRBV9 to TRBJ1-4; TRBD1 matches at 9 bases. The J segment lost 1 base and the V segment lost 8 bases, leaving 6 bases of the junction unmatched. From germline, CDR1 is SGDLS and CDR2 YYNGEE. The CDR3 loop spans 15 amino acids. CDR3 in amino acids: CASSTGGLTNEKLFF. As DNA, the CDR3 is TGTGCCAGTAGCACAGGGGGCTTAACTAATGAAAAACTGTTTTTT.

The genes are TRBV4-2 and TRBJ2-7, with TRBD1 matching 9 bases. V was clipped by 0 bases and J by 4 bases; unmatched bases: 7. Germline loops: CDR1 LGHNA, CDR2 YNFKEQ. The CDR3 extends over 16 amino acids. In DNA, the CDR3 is TGTGCCAGCAGCCAAGACCCGGGACAGGGTATTTACGAGCAGTACTTC. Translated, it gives CASSQDPGQGIYEQYF.

This CDR3 reads CASSFGAVQETQYF. The CDR3 region has the DNA TGTGCCAGCAGTTTCGGCGCGGTCCAAGAGACCCAGTACTTC. The chain carries TRBV6-5 and TRBJ2-5, with D unresolved. V lost 4 bases and J 1 base, leaving 10 bases between the germline ends. This CDR3 contains 14 residues. Per germline, CDR1 MNHEY and CDR2 SVGAGI.

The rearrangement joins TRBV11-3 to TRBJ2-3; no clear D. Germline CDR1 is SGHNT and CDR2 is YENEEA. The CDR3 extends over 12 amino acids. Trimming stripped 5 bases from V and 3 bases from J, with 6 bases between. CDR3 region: CASSESTDTQYF. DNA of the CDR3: TGTGCCAGCAGCGAGTCTACAGATACGCAGTATTTT.

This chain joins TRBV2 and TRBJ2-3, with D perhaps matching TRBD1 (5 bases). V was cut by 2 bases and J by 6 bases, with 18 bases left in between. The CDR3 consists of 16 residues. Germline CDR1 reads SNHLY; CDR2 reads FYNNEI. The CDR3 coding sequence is TGTGCCAGCAGTGAATTTTCCACAGGACCCCCCGATACGCAGTATTTT. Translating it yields CASSEFSTGPPDTQYF.

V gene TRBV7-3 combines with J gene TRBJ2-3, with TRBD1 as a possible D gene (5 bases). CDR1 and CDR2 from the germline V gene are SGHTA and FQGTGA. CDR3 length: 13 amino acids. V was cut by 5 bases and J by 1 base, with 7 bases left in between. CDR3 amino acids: CASSEGGTDTQYF. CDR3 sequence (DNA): TGTGCCAGCAGCGAAGGGGGCACAGATACGCAGTATTTT.

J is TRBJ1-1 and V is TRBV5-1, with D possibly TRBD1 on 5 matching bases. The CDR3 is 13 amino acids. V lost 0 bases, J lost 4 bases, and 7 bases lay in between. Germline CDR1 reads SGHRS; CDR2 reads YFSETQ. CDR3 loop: CASSLVRGTEAFF. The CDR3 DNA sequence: TGCGCCAGCAGCTTGGTTAGGGGCACTGAAGCTTTCTTT.

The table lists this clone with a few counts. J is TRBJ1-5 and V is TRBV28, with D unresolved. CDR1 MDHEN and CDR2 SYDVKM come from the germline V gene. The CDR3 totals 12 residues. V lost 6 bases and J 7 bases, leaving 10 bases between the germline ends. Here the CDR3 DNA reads TGTGCCAGCAGCAATAGCGGGCAGCCCCAGCATTTT. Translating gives CASSNSGQPQHF.

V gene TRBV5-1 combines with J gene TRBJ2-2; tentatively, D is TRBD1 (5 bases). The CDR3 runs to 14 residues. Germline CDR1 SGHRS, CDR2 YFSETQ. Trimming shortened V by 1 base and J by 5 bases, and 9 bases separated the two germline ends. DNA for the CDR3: TGCGCCAGCAGCTTGATCCCAGGGACCGGGGAGCTGTTTTTT. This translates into CASSLIPGTGELFF.

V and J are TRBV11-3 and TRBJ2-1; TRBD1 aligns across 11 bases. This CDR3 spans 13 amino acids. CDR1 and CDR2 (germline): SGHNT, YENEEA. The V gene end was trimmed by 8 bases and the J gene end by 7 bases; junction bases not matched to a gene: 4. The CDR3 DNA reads TGTGCCAGCGAGGACAGGGGGCCTAATGAGCAGTTCTTC. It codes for CASEDRGPNEQFF.

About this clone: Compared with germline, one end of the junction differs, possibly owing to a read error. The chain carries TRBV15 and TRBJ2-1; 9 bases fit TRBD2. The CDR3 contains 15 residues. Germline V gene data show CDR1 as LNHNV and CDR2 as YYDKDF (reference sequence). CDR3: CATSRDLGLANQQFF. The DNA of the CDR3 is TGTGCCACCAGCAGAGACTTGGGACTAGCCAATCAGCAGTTCTTC.

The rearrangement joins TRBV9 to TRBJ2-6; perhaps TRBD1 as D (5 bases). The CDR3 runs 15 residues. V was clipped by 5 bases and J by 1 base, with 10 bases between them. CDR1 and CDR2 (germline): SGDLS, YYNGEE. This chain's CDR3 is CASSVPGSGANVLTF. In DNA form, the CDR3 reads TGTGCCAGCAGTGTTCCAGGGTCTGGGGCCAACGTCCTGACTTTC.

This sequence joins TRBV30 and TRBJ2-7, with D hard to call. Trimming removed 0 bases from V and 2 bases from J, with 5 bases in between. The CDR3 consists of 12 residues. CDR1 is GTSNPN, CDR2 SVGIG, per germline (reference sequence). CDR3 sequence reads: CAWSVIPYEQYF. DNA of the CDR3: TGTGCCTGGAGTGTCATCCCCTACGAGCAGTACTTC.

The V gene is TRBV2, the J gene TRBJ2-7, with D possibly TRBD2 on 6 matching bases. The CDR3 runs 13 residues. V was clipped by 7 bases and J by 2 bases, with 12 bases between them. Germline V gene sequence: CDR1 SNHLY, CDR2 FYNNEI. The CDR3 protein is CASNSGAAYEQYF. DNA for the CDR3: TGTGCCAGCAATTCGGGAGCCGCCTACGAGCAGTACTTC.

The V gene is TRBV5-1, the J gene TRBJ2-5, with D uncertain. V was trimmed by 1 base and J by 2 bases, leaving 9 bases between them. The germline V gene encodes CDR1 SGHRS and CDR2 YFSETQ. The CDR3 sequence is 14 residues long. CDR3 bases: TGCGCCAGCAGCTTGATGGCAGATCAAGAGACCCAGTACTTC. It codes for CASSLMADQETQYF.

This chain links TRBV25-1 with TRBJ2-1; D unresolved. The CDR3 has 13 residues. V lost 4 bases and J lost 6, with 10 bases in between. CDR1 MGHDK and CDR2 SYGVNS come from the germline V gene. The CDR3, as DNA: TGTGCCAGCAGTGCGGCTATCTTCAATGAGCAGTTCTTC. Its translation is CASSAAIFNEQFF.

CDR3 loop: CASSIVRGQKETQYF. DNA for the CDR3: TGTGCCAGTAGTATAGTTAGGGGACAGAAAGAGACCCAGTACTTC. V usage is TRBV19 and J usage is TRBJ2-5; TRBD1 agrees at 7 bases. Germline V gene sequence: CDR1 LNHDA, CDR2 SQIVND (reference sequence). V dropped 1 base and J dropped 3; count of bases not matched to a gene: 5. The CDR3 has 15 amino acids.

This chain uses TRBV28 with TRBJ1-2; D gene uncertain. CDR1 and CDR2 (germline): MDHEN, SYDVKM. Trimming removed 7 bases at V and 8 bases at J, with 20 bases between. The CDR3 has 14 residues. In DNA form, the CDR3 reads TGTGCCAGCACCTCTGAGCTGCGGGCTCTGGGCTACACCTTC. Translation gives CASTSELRALGYTF.

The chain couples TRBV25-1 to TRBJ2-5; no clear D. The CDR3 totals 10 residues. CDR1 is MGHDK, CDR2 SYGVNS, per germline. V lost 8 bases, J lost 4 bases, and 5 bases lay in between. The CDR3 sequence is CASGLETQYF. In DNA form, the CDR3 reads TGTGCCAGCGGGCTAGAGACCCAGTACTTC.

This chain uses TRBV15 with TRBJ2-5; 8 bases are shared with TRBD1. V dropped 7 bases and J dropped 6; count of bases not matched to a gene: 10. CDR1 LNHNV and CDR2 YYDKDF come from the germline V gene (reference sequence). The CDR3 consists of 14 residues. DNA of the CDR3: TGTGCCACCAACCCTGGACAGGGCATTCAGACCCAGTACTTC. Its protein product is CATNPGQGIQTQYF.

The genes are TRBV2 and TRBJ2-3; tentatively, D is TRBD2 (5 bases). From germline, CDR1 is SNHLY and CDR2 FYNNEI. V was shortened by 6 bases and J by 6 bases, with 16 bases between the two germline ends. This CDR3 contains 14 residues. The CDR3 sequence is CASRLETTVDTQYF. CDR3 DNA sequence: TGTGCCAGCAGACTAGAAACCACGGTGGATACGCAGTATTTT.

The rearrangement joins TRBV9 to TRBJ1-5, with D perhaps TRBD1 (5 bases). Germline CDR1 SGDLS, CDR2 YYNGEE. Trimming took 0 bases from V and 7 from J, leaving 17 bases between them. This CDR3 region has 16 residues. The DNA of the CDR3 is TGTGCCAGCAGCGTAGGAGTCCCCCAGGGTTCGCAGCCCCAGCATTTT. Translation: CASSVGVPQGSQPQHF.

CDR3 DNA: TGTGCCAGCAGCCTCCGGACAGGAGTCACAGATACGCAGTATTTT. Translation: CASSLRTGVTDTQYF. The V and J genes are TRBV13 and TRBJ2-3; the match to TRBD1 covers 7 bases. The germline V gene has CDR1 PRHDT and CDR2 FYEKMQ (reference sequence). The CDR3 covers 15 residues. The V gene end was trimmed by 5 bases and the J gene end by 2 bases; junction bases not matched to a gene: 7.

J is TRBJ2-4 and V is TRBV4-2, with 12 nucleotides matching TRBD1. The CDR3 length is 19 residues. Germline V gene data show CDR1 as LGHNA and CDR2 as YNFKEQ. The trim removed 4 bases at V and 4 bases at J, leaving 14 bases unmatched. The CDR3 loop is CASSLRSSAGQGAKNIQYF. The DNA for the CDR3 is TGTGCCAGCAGCCTCCGGTCCAGTGCGGGACAGGGGGCAAAAAACATTCAGTACTTC.

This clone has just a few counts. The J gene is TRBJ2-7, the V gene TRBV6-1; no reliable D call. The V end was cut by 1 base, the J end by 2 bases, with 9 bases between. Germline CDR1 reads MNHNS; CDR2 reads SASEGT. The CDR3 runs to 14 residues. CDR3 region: CASSEVGRAYEQYF. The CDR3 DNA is TGTGCCAGCAGTGAAGTTGGCCGAGCCTACGAGCAGTACTTC.

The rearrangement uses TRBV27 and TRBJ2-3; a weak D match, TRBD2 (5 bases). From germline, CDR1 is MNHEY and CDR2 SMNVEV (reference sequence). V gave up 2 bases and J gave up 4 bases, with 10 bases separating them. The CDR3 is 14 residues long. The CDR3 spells CASSLTRTADTQYF. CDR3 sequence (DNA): TGTGCCAGCAGTTTAACCAGGACTGCAGATACGCAGTATTTT.

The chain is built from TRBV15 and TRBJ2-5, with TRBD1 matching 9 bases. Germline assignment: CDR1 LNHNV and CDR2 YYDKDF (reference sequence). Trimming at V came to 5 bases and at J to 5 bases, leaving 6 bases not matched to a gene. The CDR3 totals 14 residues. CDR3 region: CATSGQGSVETQYF. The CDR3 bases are TGTGCCACCAGCGGACAGGGGTCGGTGGAGACCCAGTACTTC. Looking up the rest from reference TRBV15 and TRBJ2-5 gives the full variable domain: DAMVIQNPRYQVTQFGKPVTLSCSQTLNHNVMYWYQQKSSQAPKLLFHYYDKDFNNEADTPDNFQSRRPNTSFCFLDIRSPGLGDTAMYLCATSGQGSVETQYFGPGTRLLVL.

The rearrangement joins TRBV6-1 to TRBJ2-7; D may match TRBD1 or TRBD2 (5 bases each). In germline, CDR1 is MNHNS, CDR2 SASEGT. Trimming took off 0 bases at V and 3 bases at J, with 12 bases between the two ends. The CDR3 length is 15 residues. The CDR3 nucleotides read TGTGCCAGCAGTGAAGCCCAAGGGACCCTCTACGAGCAGTACTTC. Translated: CASSEAQGTLYEQYF.